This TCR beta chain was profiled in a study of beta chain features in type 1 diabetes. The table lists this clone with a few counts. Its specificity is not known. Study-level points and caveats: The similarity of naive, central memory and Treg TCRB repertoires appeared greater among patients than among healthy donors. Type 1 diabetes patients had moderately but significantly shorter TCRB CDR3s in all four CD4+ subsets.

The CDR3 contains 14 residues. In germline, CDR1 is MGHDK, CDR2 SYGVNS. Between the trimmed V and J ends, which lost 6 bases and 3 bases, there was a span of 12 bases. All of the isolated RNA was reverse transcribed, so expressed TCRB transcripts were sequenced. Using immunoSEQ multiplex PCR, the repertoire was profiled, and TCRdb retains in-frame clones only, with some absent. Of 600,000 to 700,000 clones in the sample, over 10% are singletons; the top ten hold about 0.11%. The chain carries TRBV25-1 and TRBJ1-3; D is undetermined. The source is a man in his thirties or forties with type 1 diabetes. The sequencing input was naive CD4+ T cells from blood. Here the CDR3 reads CASRSSGNGNTIYF. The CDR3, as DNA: TGTGCCAGCAGAAGTAGCGGCAATGGAAACACCATATATTTT.